This TCR beta chain stems from a study of shared clonotypes between healthy human individuals. Whole-study results and caveats: Among donors, clonotype sharing was expected to be affected by sequencing depth. Specimens sampled were limited to blood, with tissue repertoires likely differing.

Recent vaccinations or acute infections were absent in the healthy HIV-negative adult donors. Nashville, Tennessee was home to all donors, who were Caucasian adults. Losses at the gene ends were 2 bases for V and 1 base for J; bases not matched to a gene: 4. The CDR3 has 15 amino acids. In germline, CDR1 is SGHAT, CDR2 FQDESV (reference sequence). Concerning this clone itself: Its antigen is not known.

The data were produced by immunoSEQ multiplex PCR, yet TCRdb's version contains in-frame clones alone and is incomplete. The sample records about 2.3 million clones, more than 85% being singletons. The sequence was obtained from a man aged 18 to 29 in good health. Some clones in this sample may be carry-over from other donors' samples. The chain combines TRBV11-1 with TRBJ2-7, with 8 nucleotides matching TRBD2. The source material was naive CD4+ T cells from PBMCs. The subset was: CD45RA+ positively selected. In nucleotides, the CDR3 is TGTGCCAGCAGCTTACCGGGACTAGGGTCCTACGAGCAGTACTTC. Encoded protein: CASSLPGLGSYEQYF.